This T cell receptor (beta chain) was recovered during a study of OX40 agonist ivuxolimab in advanced cancers. TCRdb's copy holds only in-frame clones and misses some; the assay was immunoSEQ multiplex PCR. This table has approximately 70,000 clones, 75% to 95% appearing once. V shed 5 bases and J shed 3 bases, with 11 bases lying between them. The CDR3 contains 13 residues. Germline values: CDR1 MNHEY, CDR2 SMNVEV (reference sequence). Sequenced here: CD4+ or CD8+ T cells sorted from blood, sampled in a trial of the OX40 agonist ivuxolimab. The chain uses TRBV27 and TRBJ2-7; D could derive from TRBD1 or TRBD2 (5 bases each). This sequence was found in an adult with an advanced solid tumor such as melanoma, head and neck, liver or kidney cancer. CDR3 residues: CASSLPGGYEQYF. As DNA, the CDR3 is TGTGCCAGCAGTCTCCCTGGGGGCTACGAGCAGTACTTC.